These T cell receptor beta chains were read from a single sample in a study of cytomegalovirus exposure and HLA in healthy donors. Assay used: immunoSEQ multiplex PCR; TCRdb lists only in-frame clones, some missing. The sample includes over 150,000 clones, 79% of them seen just once. The source material was PBMCs. The receptors come from a man between 40 and 49 years old in good health and CMV-seronegative. Each CDR3 is given with its conserved first and last residue. Each record gives: J gene, D gene, V gene, clone size, CDR3 protein, CDR3 DNA. A D gene is named only where the DNA matches it firmly. Some rows mark clone size as missing; the rest say once, few, many or name a class of expanded clone.

j_gene: TRBJ1-1
d_gene: TRBD1
v_gene: TRBV30
abundance: once
CDR3aa: CAWSRAGGFMNTEAFF
CDR3nt: TGTGCCTGGAGTAGAGCAGGGGGGTTCATGAACACTGAAGCTTTCTTT

j_gene: TRBJ1-1
d_gene: TRBD1
v_gene: TRBV5-6
abundance: NA
CDR3aa: CASSSTGGNTEAFF
CDR3nt: TGTGCCAGCAGCTCGACAGGGGGGAACACTGAAGCTTTCTTT

j_gene: TRBJ2-1
d_gene: TRBD2
v_gene: TRBV11-2
abundance: NA
CDR3aa: CASSLDLTSGNEQFF
CDR3nt: TGTGCCAGCAGCTTAGATCTAACTAGCGGCAATGAGCAGTTCTTC

j_gene: TRBJ2-7
d_gene: TRBD2
v_gene: TRBV7-9
abundance: NA
CDR3aa: CASTPPTSGAYEQYF
CDR3nt: TGTGCCAGCACCCCCCCGACTAGCGGGGCCTACGAGCAGTACTTC

j_gene: TRBJ1-4
d_gene: NA
v_gene: TRBV28
abundance: NA
CDR3aa: CASSLGSANRGNEKLFF
CDR3nt: TGTGCCAGCAGTTTAGGGTCGGCAAATCGGGGTAATGAAAAACTGTTTTTT

j_gene: TRBJ1-1
d_gene: NA
v_gene: TRBV19
abundance: few
CDR3aa: CASSPPAGATEAFF
CDR3nt: TGTGCCAGTAGTCCGCCGGCGGGGGCGACTGAAGCTTTCTTT

j_gene: TRBJ2-7
d_gene: NA
v_gene: TRBV6-1
abundance: NA
CDR3aa: CASTAGVRVYEQYF
CDR3nt: TGTGCCAGCACTGCAGGGGTGAGAGTCTACGAGCAGTACTTC

j_gene: TRBJ2-3
d_gene: TRBD2
v_gene: TRBV14
abundance: NA
CDR3aa: CASSQDLGLAGTDTQYF
CDR3nt: TGTGCCAGCAGCCAAGATCTAGGACTAGCCGGCACAGATACGCAGTATTTT

j_gene: TRBJ2-5
d_gene: TRBD2
v_gene: TRBV5-4
abundance: once
CDR3aa: CASSVPQAGVGETQYF
CDR3nt: TGTGCCAGCAGCGTGCCTCAAGCGGGAGTCGGGGAGACCCAGTACTTC

j_gene: TRBJ1-1
d_gene: NA
v_gene: TRBV5-1
abundance: few
CDR3aa: CASSLEGAHNTEAFF
CDR3nt: TGCGCCAGCAGCTTGGAAGGGGCCCATAACACTGAAGCTTTCTTT

j_gene: TRBJ2-2
d_gene: NA
v_gene: TRBV30
abundance: NA
CDR3aa: CAWRGGFTGELFF
CDR3nt: TGTGCCTGGAGAGGAGGATTCACCGGGGAGCTGTTTTTT

j_gene: TRBJ2-1
d_gene: NA
v_gene: TRBV28
abundance: NA
CDR3aa: CASLSYNEQFF
CDR3nt: TGTGCCAGTCTGAGTTACAATGAGCAGTTCTTC

j_gene: TRBJ1-3
d_gene: NA
v_gene: TRBV19
abundance: NA
CDR3aa: CATRRGSGNTIYF
CDR3nt: TGTGCCACCAGGCGGGGGTCTGGAAACACCATATATTTT

j_gene: TRBJ2-2
d_gene: TRBD1
v_gene: TRBV5-1
abundance: NA
CDR3aa: CASSTTGHTGELFF
CDR3nt: TGCGCCAGCAGCACGACAGGGCACACCGGGGAGCTGTTTTTT

j_gene: TRBJ2-3
d_gene: NA
v_gene: TRBV6-1
abundance: NA
CDR3aa: CASSRTASRTDTQYF
CDR3nt: TGTGCCAGCAGTCGGACAGCTTCTCGCACAGATACGCAGTATTTT

j_gene: TRBJ1-5
d_gene: TRBD1
v_gene: TRBV7-2
abundance: NA
CDR3aa: CASSSGGHSNQPQHF
CDR3nt: TGTGCCAGCAGTTCAGGGGGCCATAGCAATCAGCCCCAGCATTTT

j_gene: TRBJ2-1
d_gene: TRBD1
v_gene: TRBV7-9
abundance: NA
CDR3aa: CASSSGQITNEQFF
CDR3nt: TGTGCCAGCAGCTCGGGACAGATCACTAATGAGCAGTTCTTC

j_gene: TRBJ2-4
d_gene: NA
v_gene: TRBV7-2
abundance: NA
CDR3aa: CASSFDPGLGDSQYF
CDR3nt: TGTGCCAGCAGCTTCGACCCAGGGTTGGGCGACAGTCAGTACTTC

j_gene: TRBJ2-6
d_gene: TRBD1
v_gene: TRBV5-1
abundance: NA
CDR3aa: CASSLVGTGTGANGLTF
CDR3nt: TGCGCCAGCAGCTTGGTAGGGACAGGGACTGGGGCCAACGGCCTGACTTTC

j_gene: TRBJ1-2
d_gene: TRBD1
v_gene: TRBV28
abundance: NA
CDR3aa: CASRGTGTGVYGYTF
CDR3nt: TGTGCCAGCAGGGGCACCGGGACAGGGGTCTATGGCTACACCTTC

j_gene: TRBJ2-5
d_gene: NA
v_gene: TRBV11-1
abundance: NA
CDR3aa: CASSSRGGGQETQYF
CDR3nt: TGTGCCAGCAGCTCCAGAGGGGGTGGACAAGAGACCCAGTACTTC

j_gene: TRBJ2-7
d_gene: TRBD2
v_gene: TRBV29-1
abundance: NA
CDR3aa: CSAGGGKRYEQYF
CDR3nt: TGCAGCGCTGGGGGGGGTAAACGGTACGAGCAGTACTTC

j_gene: TRBJ2-3
d_gene: NA
v_gene: TRBV14
abundance: NA
CDR3aa: CASSQPSRTQYF
CDR3nt: TGTGCCAGCAGCCAACCTTCCCGTACGCAGTATTTT

j_gene: TRBJ2-1
d_gene: NA
v_gene: TRBV28
abundance: NA
CDR3aa: CASSSPFNAALNNEQFF
CDR3nt: TGTGCCAGCAGTTCCCCCTTCAACGCGGCCCTAAACAATGAGCAGTTCTTC

j_gene: TRBJ2-7
d_gene: NA
v_gene: TRBV19
abundance: NA
CDR3aa: CATQGATGTQTYEQYF
CDR3nt: TGTGCCACCCAAGGAGCTACCGGGACTCAGACCTACGAGCAGTACTTC

j_gene: TRBJ2-1
d_gene: TRBD2
v_gene: TRBV5-1
abundance: NA
CDR3aa: CASSLRGTSNEQFF
CDR3nt: TGCGCCAGCAGCCTCCGAGGGACTAGTAATGAGCAGTTCTTC

j_gene: TRBJ2-4
d_gene: TRBD2
v_gene: TRBV2
abundance: few
CDR3aa: CASSEREGPLEYF
CDR3nt: TGTGCCAGCAGTGAGAGGGAGGGCCCTCTTGAGTACTTC

j_gene: TRBJ1-4
d_gene: NA
v_gene: TRBV20-1
abundance: NA
CDR3aa: CSCGTREKLFF
CDR3nt: TGCAGTTGCGGAACACGGGAAAAACTGTTTTTT

j_gene: TRBJ2-3
d_gene: NA
v_gene: TRBV28
abundance: NA
CDR3aa: CASSLLTDTQYF
CDR3nt: TGTGCCAGCAGTTTACTAACAGATACGCAGTATTTT

j_gene: TRBJ2-7
d_gene: NA
v_gene: TRBV9
abundance: NA
CDR3aa: CASSVSGGYEQYF
CDR3nt: TGTGCCAGCAGCGTATCCGGGGGTTACGAGCAGTACTTC

j_gene: TRBJ2-7
d_gene: NA
v_gene: TRBV28
abundance: NA
CDR3aa: CASGERHYEQYF
CDR3nt: TGTGCCAGCGGGGAGCGCCACTACGAGCAGTACTTC

j_gene: TRBJ2-1
d_gene: TRBD2
v_gene: TRBV29-1
abundance: few
CDR3aa: CSVRIGLAGGGEQFF
CDR3nt: TGCAGCGTCAGAATTGGACTAGCGGGAGGAGGTGAGCAGTTCTTC

j_gene: TRBJ2-3
d_gene: TRBD2
v_gene: TRBV7-2
abundance: NA
CDR3aa: CASSYTSVGNGDTQYF
CDR3nt: TGTGCCAGCAGTTATACTAGCGTGGGGAATGGAGATACGCAGTATTTT

j_gene: TRBJ2-7
d_gene: TRBD2
v_gene: TRBV6-6
abundance: NA
CDR3aa: CASSYRLAGGNYEQYF
CDR3nt: TGTGCCAGCAGTTACCGACTAGCGGGAGGGAACTACGAGCAGTACTTC

j_gene: TRBJ2-1
d_gene: NA
v_gene: TRBV6-5
abundance: few
CDR3aa: CASSYSTRQANEQFF
CDR3nt: TGTGCCAGCAGTTACTCAACCCGCCAAGCCAATGAGCAGTTCTTC

j_gene: TRBJ2-6
d_gene: NA
v_gene: TRBV7-9
abundance: NA
CDR3aa: CSYGREGANVLTF
CDR3nt: TGTTCCTACGGCCGGGAAGGGGCCAACGTCCTGACTTTC

j_gene: TRBJ2-4
d_gene: TRBD2
v_gene: TRBV28
abundance: NA
CDR3aa: CASSLPQGGIQYF
CDR3nt: TGTGCCAGCAGTTTACCCCAGGGAGGGATTCAGTACTTC

j_gene: TRBJ2-4
d_gene: TRBD2
v_gene: TRBV5-1
abundance: few
CDR3aa: CASSFERGENSQYF
CDR3nt: TGCGCCAGCAGCTTTGAGCGGGGGGAAAACAGTCAGTACTTC

j_gene: TRBJ1-1
d_gene: NA
v_gene: TRBV29-1
abundance: NA
CDR3aa: CSVEDGSTEAFF
CDR3nt: TGCAGCGTTGAAGATGGGAGCACTGAAGCTTTCTTT

j_gene: TRBJ2-7
d_gene: NA
v_gene: TRBV6-1
abundance: NA
CDR3aa: CASSGGPYKQYF
CDR3nt: TGTGCCAGCAGTGGAGGCCCTTACAAGCAGTACTTC

j_gene: TRBJ2-5
d_gene: NA
v_gene: TRBV28
abundance: NA
CDR3aa: CASSLLSGGARGTETQYF
CDR3nt: TGTGCCAGCAGTTTATTGTCCGGGGGTGCGAGAGGGACGGAGACCCAGTACTTC

j_gene: TRBJ2-5
d_gene: NA
v_gene: TRBV15
abundance: NA
CDR3aa: CATSPGAGWETQYF
CDR3nt: TGTGCCACCAGCCCCGGCGCGGGTTGGGAGACCCAGTACTTC

j_gene: TRBJ2-3
d_gene: TRBD2
v_gene: TRBV29-1
abundance: NA
CDR3aa: CSVRLATTDTQYF
CDR3nt: TGCAGCGTTAGACTAGCGACCACAGATACGCAGTATTTT

j_gene: TRBJ1-2
d_gene: TRBD1
v_gene: TRBV5-1
abundance: NA
CDR3aa: CASSLGPGQVQGYTF
CDR3nt: TGCGCCAGCAGCTTGGGGCCCGGACAGGTTCAAGGCTACACCTTC

j_gene: TRBJ1-5
d_gene: TRBD1
v_gene: TRBV25-1
abundance: once
CDR3aa: CASAGTGGYQPQHF
CDR3nt: TGTGCCAGCGCCGGGACAGGGGGCTATCAGCCCCAGCATTTT

j_gene: TRBJ2-3
d_gene: NA
v_gene: TRBV30
abundance: once
CDR3aa: CAAGKDDTDTQYF
CDR3nt: TGTGCTGCCGGGAAGGATGACACAGATACGCAGTATTTT

j_gene: TRBJ2-1
d_gene: NA
v_gene: TRBV9
abundance: NA
CDR3aa: CASSVSPSGTYNEQFF
CDR3nt: TGTGCCAGCAGCGTAAGTCCCAGCGGAACCTACAATGAGCAGTTCTTC

j_gene: TRBJ2-3
d_gene: NA
v_gene: TRBV11-2
abundance: NA
CDR3aa: CASYKGLPTDTQYF
CDR3nt: TGTGCCAGCTACAAGGGGTTGCCCACAGATACGCAGTATTTT

j_gene: TRBJ2-7
d_gene: TRBD2
v_gene: TRBV18
abundance: NA
CDR3aa: CASSLSPTGGPSEQYF
CDR3nt: TGTGCCAGCTCACTTTCCCCAACGGGAGGGCCATCCGAGCAGTACTTC

j_gene: TRBJ2-5
d_gene: TRBD2
v_gene: TRBV19
abundance: once
CDR3aa: CASSIVASGETQYF
CDR3nt: TGTGCCAGTAGTATAGTGGCTAGCGGAGAGACCCAGTACTTC